This entry lists 15 T cell receptor beta chains sequenced from one sample in a study of graft-versus-host responses after intestinal transplantation. Method: immunoSEQ multiplex PCR; TCRdb's copy keeps in-frame clones and lacks some. This sample yields roughly 100,000 clones, of which more than 75% are seen a single time; over 0.8% belongs to the top ten. Antigens for these TCRs are unknown. Sequencing was performed on unstimulated CD4+ T cells sorted from spleen or lymph node cells, taken before intestinal transplant. Source of these receptors: a human donor who received an intestinal transplant.

This clone was seen a few times. This chain joins TRBV19 and TRBJ2-1; D uncertain. Germline assignment: CDR1 LNHDA and CDR2 SQIVND (reference sequence). The CDR3 runs 13 residues. The ends were cut back, 6 bases at V and 3 bases at J, with 9 bases in the middle. CDR3 residues: CASRRSRYNEQFF. CDR3 DNA sequence: TGTGCCAGTAGGCGGTCCCGCTACAATGAGCAGTTCTTC.

This chain links TRBV28 with TRBJ1-1, with TRBD1 matching over 9 bases. The junction had 5 bases not matched to a gene; V was cut back by 6 bases and J by 0 bases. This CDR3 comprises 15 residues. Germline V gene lookup returns CDR1 MDHEN and CDR2 SYDVKM. CDR3 sequence: CASRQGQGLNTEAFF. DNA for the CDR3: TGTGCCAGCAGGCAAGGACAGGGGCTGAACACTGAAGCTTTCTTT.

This chain links TRBV6-5 with TRBJ2-5; 11 bases are a match to TRBD2. The germline gives CDR1 MNHEY, CDR2 SVGAGI. V shed 3 bases and J 1 base; nucleotides not matched to a gene: 4. The CDR3 runs 16 residues. The DNA of the CDR3 is TGTGCCAGCAGTTATTTGACTAGCGGGGTCCAAGAGACCCAGTACTTC. Amino acids: CASSYLTSGVQETQYF.

This chain links TRBV28 with TRBJ2-3, with a weak D call TRBD2 (7 bases). Germline CDR1 and CDR2: MDHEN and SYDVKM. The CDR3 totals 15 residues. The V end lost 1 base, the J end lost 2 bases, and 10 bases lay between the germline ends. The CDR3 spells CASSLSAGATDTQYF. In DNA, the CDR3 is TGTGCCAGCAGTTTATCTGCGGGGGCCACAGATACGCAGTATTTT.

The V gene is TRBV5-1, the J gene TRBJ1-6; no definite D call. This CDR3 is built from 12 residues. Germline assignment: CDR1 SGHRS and CDR2 YFSETQ. Trimming cost V 1 base and J 5 bases, with 1 base left between them. CDR3 nucleotide sequence: TGCGCCAGCAGCTTGAATAATTCACCCCTCCACTTT. This translates into CASSLNNSPLHF.

This chain links TRBV11-3 with TRBJ2-2; TRBD2 might be the D (6 bases). The CDR3 has 15 residues. Germline-derived CDR1 and CDR2 are SGHNT and YENEEA. V was cut by 2 bases and J by 3 bases, with 10 bases left in between. The CDR3 DNA reads as TGTGCCAGCAGCTTAATCGGGAGTGACACCGGGGAGCTGTTTTTT. Translated, it gives CASSLIGSDTGELFF.

J is TRBJ1-5 and V is TRBV6-1; maybe TRBD1 (6 bases). V was pared by 5 bases and J by 2 bases, with 13 bases between. CDR3 size: 15 residues. Germline V gene sequence: CDR1 MNHNS, CDR2 SASEGT. The chain's CDR3 is CASSKQGIGNQPQHF. The DNA for the CDR3 is TGTGCCAGCAGTAAACAGGGCATCGGCAATCAGCCCCAGCATTTT.

This chain joins TRBV5-4 and TRBJ1-5; unclear D gene. V was trimmed by 3 bases and J by 5 bases, leaving 6 bases between them. CDR3 length equals 12 residues. Germline values: CDR1 SGHNT, CDR2 YYREEE (reference sequence). This CDR3 reads CASSSRHQPQHF. The CDR3, as DNA: TGTGCCAGCAGCTCGAGACATCAGCCCCAGCATTTT.

Only one count was recorded for this clone. The rearrangement links TRBV6-6 to TRBJ1-5; tentatively, D is TRBD1 (6 bases). The germline gives CDR1 MNHNY, CDR2 SVGAGI (reference sequence). The CDR3 totals 15 residues. With 7 bases removed from V and 7 bases from J, the gap between germline ends came to 20 bases. The CDR3 loop is CASNQQGGGGQPQHF. The CDR3 DNA reads as TGTGCCAGCAACCAACAGGGTGGAGGCGGCCAGCCCCAGCATTTT.

The genes are TRBV6-5 and TRBJ1-2; D may be TRBD1 (6 bases). V lost 7 bases and J lost 5, with 17 bases in between. CDR3 size: 14 residues. The germline gives CDR1 MNHEY, CDR2 SVGAGI. For the CDR3, the DNA is TGTGCCAGCATCAAAACAGGGTCCCATTATGGCTACACCTTC. It is translated as CASIKTGSHYGYTF.

The V call is TRBV7-3, the J call TRBJ2-1; TRBD1 might be the D (6 bases). The CDR3 loop spans 15 amino acids. Trimming removed 4 bases from V and 10 bases from J, with 20 bases in between. CDR1 is SGHTA and CDR2 is FQGTGA in the germline V gene. The CDR3 region has the DNA TGTGCCAGCAGCTCTTCCCAGGGGACCCCGAACGAGCAGTTCTTC. Translated, it gives CASSSSQGTPNEQFF.

The chain links TRBV6-5 to TRBJ1-5, with a weak D call TRBD1 (6 bases). Germline lookup yields CDR1 MNHEY and CDR2 SVGAGI. The V gene lost 2 bases and the J gene lost 9 bases, with 14 bases spanning the gap. The CDR3 runs to 14 residues. The CDR3 sequence: CASSYNRDRGPQHF. CDR3 DNA: TGTGCCAGCAGTTACAACAGGGACCGAGGGCCCCAGCATTTT.

This clone was seen more than once but under ten times. The rearrangement uses TRBV6-1 and TRBJ1-2, with TRBD1 matching 7 bases. V lost 3 bases and J lost 4; bases outside the gene matches: 5. Per germline, CDR1 MNHNS and CDR2 SASEGT. CDR3 size: 14 residues. This chain's CDR3 is CASSEIRDSYGYTF. CDR3 sequence (DNA): TGTGCCAGCAGTGAGATCCGGGACAGCTATGGCTACACCTTC.

The chain employs TRBV9 and TRBJ2-7, with D maybe TRBD1 (6 bases). CDR1 and CDR2 from the germline V gene are SGDLS and YYNGEE. Trimming shortened V by 5 bases and J by 9 bases, and 18 bases separated the two germline ends. The length of the CDR3 is 13 residues. The CDR3 loop is CASSPETGFGQYF. CDR3 sequence (DNA): TGTGCCAGCAGTCCAGAAACAGGGTTTGGGCAGTACTTC.

The rearrangement joins TRBV7-3 to TRBJ2-2; D call uncertain. CDR1 is SGHTA and CDR2 is FQGTGA in the germline V gene. The CDR3 sequence is 13 residues long. Deletions cut 3 bases from V and 1 base from J, with 3 bases between. CDR3 in DNA: TGTGCCAGCAGCTTTAGGAACACCGGGGAGCTGTTTTTT. Translating it yields CASSFRNTGELFF. The variable domain in full, completed from reference TRBV7-3 and TRBJ2-2, reads GAGVSQTPSNKVTEKGKYVELRCDPISGHTALYWYRQSLGQGPEFLIYFQGTGAADDSGLPNDRFFAVRPEGSVSTLKIQRTERGDSAVYLCASSFRNTGELFFGEGSRLTVL.